This T cell receptor beta chain derives from a study of technical replicates of blood from a few donors (dated by TCRdb to 2016 to 2017). As to this clone: Its specific antigen is unknown. No quality values exist for individual bases; no much larger clone is one base distant.

Receptor libraries were prepared by the immunoSEQ multiplex PCR assay. TCRdb stores this immuneACCESS table with in-frame sequences only. Part of the clones is absent; in the studies checked, under half of the shortfall reflects unresolved V genes, and no reason is known for the rest. The sample table contains approximately 97,000 clones; only one count was recorded for about 95% of them. Together, the top ten hold around 0.3% of the sample. For CDR1 and CDR2, the germline V gene lists MGHRA and YSYEKL. Trimming removed 1 base from V and 5 bases from J, leaving 20 bases between the germline ends. The CDR3 goes from the cysteine to the phenylalanine over 17 residues. CDR3 DNA is the only sequence kept; it has 51 bases, read in frame from the first base.

The TCR was taken from a human donor in good health. Sequenced input: T cells isolated from PBMCs. The chain is made from TRBV4-1 and TRBJ1-1; the D gene cannot be resolved reliably. The DNA sequence follows: TGCGCCAGCAGCCAAGGGGTTAGTAATTTGGCGACTACTGAAGCTTTCTTT. Translated, this gives CASSQGVSNLATTEAFF.